Presented here are 21 T cell receptor beta chains from one specimen sequenced in a study of OX40 agonist ivuxolimab in advanced cancers. The library was produced with the immunoSEQ multiplex PCR assay. The table comes from immuneACCESS by way of TCRdb, which keeps in-frame sequences with V and J called. Part of the clones is missing from these tables; in studies checked, under half for an unresolved V gene and the rest for unknown reasons. The sample table shows over 75,000 clones, and roughly 89% are seen once. The top ten clones comprise approximately 9.3% of the sample. The specimen comprised CD4+ or CD8+ T cells sorted from blood, sampled in a trial of the OX40 agonist ivuxolimab. These receptors were taken from an adult with an advanced solid tumor such as melanoma, head and neck, liver or kidney cancer.

This clone showed up just once. The rearrangement joins TRBV28 to TRBJ1-1, with TRBD1 matching 8 bases. The CDR3 totals 13 residues. Trimming cost V 4 bases and J 7 bases; bases outside gene matches: 5. Per germline, CDR1 MDHEN and CDR2 SYDVKM. The CDR3: CASSSGQGDEAFF. Written as DNA, the CDR3 is TGTGCCAGCAGTTCCGGACAGGGAGATGAAGCTTTCTTT.

This clone showed up just a few times. This sequence joins TRBV18 and TRBJ2-7; D call uncertain. Per the germline V gene, CDR1 is KGHSH and CDR2 is LQKENI. This CDR3 is built from 16 residues. Trimming removed 5 bases at V and 2 bases at J, with 19 bases between. The CDR3 nucleotides are TGTGCCAGCTCATCAGACGGTCTGGAGTGGCCCTACGAGCAGTACTTC. It yields the protein CASSSDGLEWPYEQYF.

This sequence joins TRBV7-8 and TRBJ2-3; 13 bases map to TRBD2. Per germline, CDR1 SGHVS and CDR2 FQNEAQ. The V gene end was trimmed by 6 bases and the J gene end by 4 bases; junction bases not matched to a gene: 1. The CDR3 loop spans 14 amino acids. CDR3 protein: CASRLAGGADTQYF. In nucleotides, the CDR3 is TGTGCCAGCAGACTAGCGGGAGGGGCAGATACGCAGTATTTT.

The chain joins TRBV28 to TRBJ2-5; D ambiguous. V lost 2 bases and J 2 bases, leaving 12 bases between the germline ends. This CDR3 contains 15 residues. Germline CDR1 is MDHEN and CDR2 is SYDVKM. The CDR3 is CASSLEQARQETQYF. As DNA, the CDR3 is TGTGCCAGCAGTTTAGAGCAGGCTAGACAAGAGACCCAGTACTTC.

This sequence joins TRBV7-9 and TRBJ2-7; TRBD1 agrees at 9 bases. V dropped 5 bases and J dropped 9; count of bases not matched to a gene: 11. The CDR3 runs 14 residues. Germline values: CDR1 SEHNR, CDR2 FQNEAQ (reference sequence). The CDR3: CASSARDRDLRQYF. DNA of the CDR3: TGTGCCAGCAGCGCCCGGGACAGGGACCTACGGCAGTACTTC.

This chain links TRBV19 with TRBJ2-1; D perhaps matches TRBD2 (6 bases). This CDR3 comprises 19 residues. V lost 6 bases and J lost 0, with 24 bases in between. From germline, CDR1 is LNHDA and CDR2 SQIVND (reference sequence). The CDR3 here is CASSPGGFAGLGSYNEQFF. DNA for the CDR3: TGTGCCAGTAGCCCCGGGGGTTTCGCGGGGCTTGGCTCCTACAATGAGCAGTTCTTC.

The DNA for the CDR3 is TGTGCCAGCAGTCTAGCGGGAGGGGGCGAGCAGTACTTC. It yields the protein CASSLAGGGEQYF. This chain connects TRBV27 to TRBJ2-7; 12 bases map to TRBD2. CDR1 is MNHEY and CDR2 is SMNVEV in the germline V gene (reference sequence). J lost 6 bases, V lost 5 bases, and 2 bases had no gene match. The length of the CDR3 is 13 residues.

The chain has TRBV11-3 and TRBJ2-7; no definite D call. The V and J ends lost 4 bases and 1 base respectively, with 11 bases between them. The germline V gene has CDR1 SGHNT and CDR2 YENEEA. The CDR3 loop spans 14 amino acids. In DNA, the CDR3 is TGTGCCAGCAGCTCCCGGAGTTTTTCCTACGAGCAGTACTTC. It codes for CASSSRSFSYEQYF.

A single count supports this clone. This chain uses TRBV9 with TRBJ2-7; possibly TRBD2 for D (6 bases). This CDR3 region has 14 residues. V gave up 3 bases and J gave up 2 bases, with 12 bases separating them. Germline V gene sequence: CDR1 SGDLS, CDR2 YYNGEE. In nucleotides, the CDR3 is TGTGCCAGCAGCGCGGGGGACGGAACCTACGAGCAGTACTTC. This sequence encodes CASSAGDGTYEQYF.

The chain uses TRBV10-3 and TRBJ2-1; D uncertain. V was cut by 5 bases and J by 4 bases, with 6 bases left in between. The CDR3 runs to 12 residues. Germline CDR1 ENHRY, CDR2 SYGVKD. This CDR3 is CAISLDYNEQFF. The CDR3 DNA reads as TGTGCCATCAGTCTGGATTACAATGAGCAGTTCTTC.

The CDR3 loop reads CASSIYGGTYNEQFF. The DNA for the CDR3 is TGTGCCAGTAGTATATACGGGGGCACATACAATGAGCAGTTCTTC. This chain connects TRBV19 to TRBJ2-1, with D perhaps given as TRBD1 or TRBD2 (6 bases each). V lost 2 bases and J lost 4, with 12 bases in between. The CDR3 runs 15 residues. Germline V lookup: CDR1 LNHDA, CDR2 SQIVND (reference sequence). Filled out from reference TRBV19 and TRBJ2-1, the complete variable domain reads DGGITQSPKYLFRKEGQNVTLSCEQNLNHDAMYWYRQDPGQGLRLIYYSQIVNDFQKGDIAEGYSVSREKKESFPLTVTSAQKNPTAFYLCASSIYGGTYNEQFFGPGTRLTVL.

This chain joins TRBV27 and TRBJ1-2; 8 bases line up with TRBD1. The CDR3 loop spans 14 amino acids. With 5 bases clipped from V and 4 bases from J, the junction kept 6 bases outside the gene matches. Germline V CDR1 and CDR2: MNHEY, SMNVEV (reference sequence). CDR3 DNA: TGTGCCAGCAGTCCGCAGACAGGGGCCTATGGCTACACCTTC. Translation gives CASSPQTGAYGYTF.

The chain combines TRBV7-9 with TRBJ1-2; D is possibly TRBD1 (5 bases). V gave up 5 bases and J gave up 4 bases, with 11 bases separating them. The CDR3 loop spans 13 amino acids. Germline CDR1 SEHNR, CDR2 FQNEAQ (reference sequence). The CDR3 nucleotides are TGTGCCAGCAGCACCGGGACGGCCTATGGCTACACCTTC. It yields the protein CASSTGTAYGYTF.

The chain has TRBV7-2 and TRBJ1-2; 8 bases align to TRBD1. V lost 4 bases and J lost 4; bases outside the gene matches: 8. Germline-derived CDR1 and CDR2 are SGHTA and FQGNSA. The CDR3 length is 15 residues. The CDR3 region has the DNA TGTGCCAGCAGCTCCCCGGTGACAGGGGTCTATGGCTACACCTTC. This encodes CASSSPVTGVYGYTF. Full variable domain (outside the CDR3, taken from reference TRBV7-2 and TRBJ1-2): GAGVSQSPSNKVTEKGKDVELRCDPISGHTALYWYRQSLGQGLEFLIYFQGNSAPDKSGLPSDRFSAERTGGSVSTLTIQRTQQEDSAVYLCASSSPVTGVYGYTFGSGTRLTVV.

The chain couples TRBV6-5 to TRBJ2-3, with 16 bases that match TRBD2. From germline, CDR1 is MNHEY and CDR2 SVGAGI. With 4 bases clipped from V and 4 bases from J, the junction kept 2 bases outside the gene matches. The CDR3 is 16 amino acids. The CDR3 region is CASSSGTSGRADTQYF. The CDR3 nucleotides read TGTGCCAGCAGTTCCGGGACTAGCGGGAGGGCAGATACGCAGTATTTT.

The V call is TRBV6-6, the J call TRBJ2-5; 7 bases are shared with TRBD1. This CDR3 has 14 residues. J was trimmed by 5 bases and V by 5 bases; bases with no gene match: 8. Germline V gene sequence: CDR1 MNHNY, CDR2 SVGAGI (reference sequence). This CDR3 is CASSPGGGKETQYF. The CDR3, as DNA: TGTGCCAGCAGTCCAGGGGGTGGGAAGGAGACCCAGTACTTC.

The table lists this clone with a few counts. The chain recombines TRBV30 with TRBJ1-1; D may be TRBD1 (5 bases). From germline, CDR1 is GTSNPN and CDR2 SVGIG (reference sequence). The CDR3 runs 13 residues. The ends were cut back, 3 bases at V and 5 bases at J, with 13 bases in the middle. The DNA of the CDR3 is TGTGCCTGGAGGGACATTGGGCCAACTGAAGCTTTCTTT. Its protein product is CAWRDIGPTEAFF. Full variable domain (remainder filled in from reference TRBV30 and TRBJ1-1): SQTIHQWPATLVQPVGSPLSLECTVEGTSNPNLYWYRQAAGRGLQLLFYSVGIGQISSEVPQNLSASRPQDRQFILSSKKLLLSDSGFYLCAWRDIGPTEAFFGQGTRLTVV.

This clone was counted once. The chain uses TRBV12-5 and TRBJ1-1; the match to TRBD1 covers 9 bases. The germline V gene has CDR1 LGHNT and CDR2 FRNRAP. The J segment lost 5 bases and the V segment lost 5 bases, leaving 6 bases of the junction unmatched. There are 14 residues in the CDR3. The chain's CDR3 is CASGPDRGGTEAFF. The CDR3 bases are TGTGCTAGTGGTCCGGACAGGGGAGGGACTGAAGCTTTCTTT.

The chain uses TRBV5-1 and TRBJ2-7; 7 positions agree with TRBD2. The CDR3 spans 15 residues. V was clipped by 8 bases and J by 6 bases; unmatched bases: 17. Looked up from germline, CDR1 is SGHRS and CDR2 is YFSETQ. The CDR3 sequence: CASQLGDYRGTEQYF. In DNA, the CDR3 is TGCGCCAGTCAACTGGGGGACTACCGGGGGACCGAGCAGTACTTC.

The chain couples TRBV5-8 to TRBJ1-5; 8 bases map to TRBD1. V lost 4 bases to trimming and J lost 6 bases; unmatched junction nucleotides: 6. CDR1 is SGHTS, CDR2 YDEGEE, per germline. The CDR3 totals 14 residues. The CDR3 is CASSTGQGFQPQHF. In DNA form, the CDR3 reads TGTGCCAGCAGCACAGGACAGGGTTTTCAGCCCCAGCATTTT. Together with reference TRBV5-8 and TRBJ1-5, the CDR3 gives the full variable domain: EAGVTQSPTHLIKTRGQQATLRCSPISGHTSVYWYQQALGLGLQFLLWYDEGEERNRGNFPPRFSGRQFPNYSSELNVNALELEDSALYLCASSTGQGFQPQHFGDGTRLSIL.

The rearrangement links TRBV10-1 to TRBJ2-7; 10 positions agree with TRBD2. The germline V gene encodes CDR1 WNHNN and CDR2 SYGVQD (reference sequence). With 2 bases clipped from V and 2 bases from J, the junction kept 3 bases outside the gene matches. CDR3 length equals 15 residues. The CDR3 DNA sequence: TGCGCCAGCAGTGAGCAAGCGGGGGGGACCTACGAGCAGTACTTC. This sequence encodes CASSEQAGGTYEQYF.